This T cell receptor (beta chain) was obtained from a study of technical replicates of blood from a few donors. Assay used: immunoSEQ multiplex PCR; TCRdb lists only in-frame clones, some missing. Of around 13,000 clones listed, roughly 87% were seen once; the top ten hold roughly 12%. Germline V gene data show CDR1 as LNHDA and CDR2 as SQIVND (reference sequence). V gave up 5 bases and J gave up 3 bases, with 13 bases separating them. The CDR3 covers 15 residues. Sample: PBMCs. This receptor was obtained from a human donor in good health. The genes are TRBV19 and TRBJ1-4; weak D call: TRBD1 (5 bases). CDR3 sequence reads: CASSPQGLSNEKLFF. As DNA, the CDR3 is TGTGCCAGTAGTCCCCAGGGACTATCTAATGAAAAACTGTTTTTT.